This T cell receptor (beta chain) originates from a study of control samples from healthy donors and cancer patients. The data were produced by immunoSEQ multiplex PCR, yet TCRdb's version contains in-frame clones alone and is incomplete. Altogether 150,000 to 200,000 clones are present, about 87% being singletons, with the ten largest covering 12%. This CDR3 region has 15 residues. V lost 1 base and J lost 1; bases outside the gene matches: 1. Germline V gene data show CDR1 as KGHDR and CDR2 as SFDVKD. The receptor comes from a man aged 25 to 40 in good health. The genes are TRBV24-1 and TRBJ2-3; 7 positions match TRBD1. Material: blood. DNA of the CDR3: TGTGCCACCAGTGATTTAGGGGGCGGCACAGATACGCAGTATTTT. Protein sequence: CATSDLGGGTDTQYF.